A selection of T cell receptor beta chains follows, all from one sample in a study of T cells after yellow fever vaccination. Each CDR3 protein gets one entry after TCRdb re-called the 5' RACE reads with MiXCR. Of around 500,000 distinct CDR3 sequences listed, about a fifth are singletons. This specimen was PBMCs, taken less than 25 days after the first yellow fever vaccination. The receptors were sampled from a man younger than 35 who received the YFV17D yellow fever vaccine. The CDR3 runs from the conserved cysteine through the conserved F or W. D genes are given only for firm matches. Not every row has a clone size; where given, it reads once, few, many or a size class.

clone size: -
J gene: TRBJ1-6
V gene: TRBV7-9
D gene: TRBD1
CDR3 DNA: TGTGCCGGGGGACAGGGCGATTCACCCCTCCACTTT
CDR3 protein: CAGGQGDSPLHF

clone size: -
J gene: TRBJ2-5
V gene: TRBV29-1
D gene: TRBD1
CDR3 DNA: TGCAGCGTTTTGGGACAGGGGAAAGAGACCCAGTACTTC
CDR3 protein: CSVLGQGKETQYF

clone size: few
J gene: TRBJ2-5
V gene: TRBV7-2
D gene: -
CDR3 DNA: TGTGCCAGCAGCTTAGAAGGTAGTCCCCAACGGACCCAGTACTTC
CDR3 protein: CASSLEGSPQRTQYF

clone size: -
J gene: TRBJ2-2
V gene: TRBV11-1
D gene: TRBD2
CDR3 DNA: TGTGCCAGCAGCTTGGAGTCTAGCGGGGGGTTCTACACCGGGGAGCTGTTTTTT
CDR3 protein: CASSLESSGGFYTGELFF

clone size: -
J gene: TRBJ2-5
V gene: TRBV6-2/TRBV6-3
D gene: TRBD2
CDR3 DNA: TGTGCCAGCAGCCGACGACTAGCGGGGGCGTCAAGTGAAGAGACCCAGTACTTC
CDR3 protein: CASSRRLAGASSEETQYF

clone size: -
J gene: TRBJ1-1
V gene: TRBV4-1
D gene: -
CDR3 DNA: TGCGCCAGCAGCCAAGAACTAATGATAGGGGGTTGGTTAGTGAACACTGAAGCTTTCTTT
CDR3 protein: CASSQELMIGGWLVNTEAFF

clone size: -
J gene: TRBJ1-1
V gene: TRBV7-2
D gene: -
CDR3 DNA: TGTGCCAGCAGCTTATCAAGGGATTTGGTGGCTGAAGCTTTCTTT
CDR3 protein: CASSLSRDLVAEAFF

clone size: -
J gene: TRBJ2-2
V gene: TRBV20-1
D gene: TRBD2
CDR3 DNA: TGCAGTGCTAGACCTCCGGGGAGGGGAAAAACCGGGGAGCTGTTTTTT
CDR3 protein: CSARPPGRGKTGELFF

clone size: -
J gene: TRBJ2-7
V gene: TRBV20-1
D gene: TRBD1
CDR3 DNA: TGCAGTGCACGGGACAGGGTCCTCAACGAGCAGTACTTC
CDR3 protein: CSARDRVLNEQYF

clone size: few
J gene: TRBJ2-1
V gene: TRBV5-1
D gene: -
CDR3 DNA: TGCGCCAGCACCACCGGGGGACCACGGGATGAGCAGTTCTTC
CDR3 protein: CASTTGGPRDEQFF

clone size: many
J gene: TRBJ1-1
V gene: TRBV28
D gene: -
CDR3 DNA: TGTGCCAGCGTCCGCTGGCTGAACACTGAAGCTTTCTTT
CDR3 protein: CASVRWLNTEAFF

clone size: many
J gene: TRBJ2-1
V gene: TRBV7-3
D gene: -
CDR3 DNA: TGTGCCAGCAGCTTTGCCGGTAGCTCCTACAATGAGCAGTTCTTC
CDR3 protein: CASSFAGSSYNEQFF

clone size: -
J gene: TRBJ2-1
V gene: TRBV4-1
D gene: TRBD2
CDR3 DNA: TGCGCCAGCAGCCTCGAACTAGCGGGGGGGAACAATGAGCAGTTCTTC
CDR3 protein: CASSLELAGGNNEQFF

clone size: -
J gene: TRBJ1-6
V gene: TRBV5-5
D gene: TRBD1
CDR3 DNA: TGTGCCAGCAGCCCCTGGACAGGGCGGGATTCACCCCTCCACTTT
CDR3 protein: CASSPWTGRDSPLHF

clone size: -
J gene: TRBJ1-4
V gene: TRBV29-1
D gene: -
CDR3 DNA: TGCAGCGTTGAAGAAGGGGAAGAAAATGAAAAACTGTTTTTT
CDR3 protein: CSVEEGEENEKLFF

clone size: few
J gene: TRBJ2-7
V gene: TRBV4-1
D gene: -
CDR3 DNA: TGCGCCAGCAGCCCACGCAGCGGAACCTACGAGCAGTACTTC
CDR3 protein: CASSPRSGTYEQYF

clone size: once
J gene: TRBJ2-7
V gene: TRBV4-1
D gene: TRBD1
CDR3 DNA: TGCGCCAGCAGCCATAATCCGGGACAGGGAAGTTACGAGCAGTACTTC
CDR3 protein: CASSHNPGQGSYEQYF

clone size: -
J gene: TRBJ2-3
V gene: TRBV29-1
D gene: -
CDR3 DNA: TGCAGCGGCAGCAGGGGCCCAGATACGCAGTATTTT
CDR3 protein: CSGSRGPDTQYF

clone size: few
J gene: TRBJ2-1
V gene: TRBV28
D gene: TRBD1
CDR3 DNA: TGTGCCAGCAGTGTAACCGGGACAGTCATTGAGCAGTTCTTC
CDR3 protein: CASSVTGTVIEQFF

clone size: -
J gene: TRBJ2-1
V gene: TRBV12-3/TRBV12-4
D gene: -
CDR3 DNA: TGTGCCAGCAGTTTCGGAGGGGGCATGAATGAGCAGTTCTTC
CDR3 protein: CASSFGGGMNEQFF

clone size: -
J gene: TRBJ1-1
V gene: TRBV20-1
D gene: -
CDR3 DNA: TGCAGTGCTAGACAGGGCCCAAACACTGAAGCTTTCTTT
CDR3 protein: CSARQGPNTEAFF

clone size: -
J gene: TRBJ1-1
V gene: TRBV4-1
D gene: -
CDR3 DNA: TGCGCCAGCAGCCAAGTCGTAGCGGGGGCGAGGGGCACTGAAGCTTTCTTT
CDR3 protein: CASSQVVAGARGTEAFF

clone size: few
J gene: TRBJ2-7
V gene: TRBV6-1
D gene: TRBD1
CDR3 DNA: TGTGCCAGCAGCCAGGATACAGGGGAGTGGTCCTACGAGCAGTACTTC
CDR3 protein: CASSQDTGEWSYEQYF

clone size: few
J gene: TRBJ1-1
V gene: TRBV4-3
D gene: -
CDR3 DNA: TGCGCCAGCAGCCAAGACCAGGGAGGGGACACTGAAGCTTTCTTT
CDR3 protein: CASSQDQGGDTEAFF

clone size: -
J gene: TRBJ2-1
V gene: TRBV19
D gene: -
CDR3 DNA: TGTGCCAGTAGTATGGGGAAGGGTCTGAATGAGCAGTTCTTC
CDR3 protein: CASSMGKGLNEQFF

clone size: few
J gene: TRBJ2-5
V gene: TRBV6-2/TRBV6-3
D gene: -
CDR3 DNA: TGTGCCAGCAGTCCTGACTCGGTGACCCAGTACTTC
CDR3 protein: CASSPDSVTQYF

clone size: many
J gene: TRBJ1-1
V gene: TRBV12-3/TRBV12-4
D gene: -
CDR3 DNA: TGTGCCAGCAGTTCGACAGTAAACACTGAAGCTTTCTTT
CDR3 protein: CASSSTVNTEAFF

clone size: few
J gene: TRBJ2-5
V gene: TRBV7-8
D gene: -
CDR3 DNA: TGTGCCAGCAGCTTAGTTGGGACCTTAAGGGAGACCCAGTACTTC
CDR3 protein: CASSLVGTLRETQYF

clone size: -
J gene: TRBJ2-7
V gene: TRBV20-1
D gene: -
CDR3 DNA: TGCAGTGCTAGTCAGCGGGCGAACTCCTACGAGCAGTACTTC
CDR3 protein: CSASQRANSYEQYF

clone size: -
J gene: TRBJ2-3
V gene: TRBV10-3
D gene: TRBD2
CDR3 DNA: TGTGCCATCGGGGGCGCTAGCGGGGGGGCAAGAGATACGCAGTATTTT
CDR3 protein: CAIGGASGGARDTQYF

clone size: -
J gene: TRBJ2-1
V gene: TRBV5-1
D gene: -
CDR3 DNA: TGCGCCAGCAGCTATCCAGGAGGGTCAAATGAGCAGTTCTTC
CDR3 protein: CASSYPGGSNEQFF

clone size: -
J gene: TRBJ2-5
V gene: TRBV6-2/TRBV6-3
D gene: -
CDR3 DNA: TGTGCCAGCACCATAGCGAGCGATAACGTTGGGACCCAGTACTTC
CDR3 protein: CASTIASDNVGTQYF

clone size: -
J gene: TRBJ2-1
V gene: TRBV6-2/TRBV6-3
D gene: -
CDR3 DNA: TGTGCCAGCAGCCGACAAGCCTCCTCCTACAATGAGCAGTTCTTC
CDR3 protein: CASSRQASSYNEQFF

clone size: -
J gene: TRBJ1-5
V gene: TRBV7-9
D gene: -
CDR3 DNA: TGTGCCAGCAGCTTACCGCCCCAGCATTTT
CDR3 protein: CASSLPPQHF

clone size: few
J gene: TRBJ2-7
V gene: TRBV7-9
D gene: TRBD1
CDR3 DNA: TGTGCCAGCAGCGGAACGGACAGGGTCGTAGCGTACGAGCAGTACTTC
CDR3 protein: CASSGTDRVVAYEQYF

clone size: -
J gene: TRBJ2-5
V gene: TRBV7-2
D gene: TRBD2
CDR3 DNA: TGTGCCAGCACCAAGGGCGGGGGGGCCCCTGAGACCCAGTACTTC
CDR3 protein: CASTKGGGAPETQYF

clone size: many
J gene: TRBJ2-1
V gene: TRBV7-6
D gene: -
CDR3 DNA: TGTGCCAGCAGTGGGGACGGAAACAATGAGCAGTTCTTC
CDR3 protein: CASSGDGNNEQFF

clone size: few
J gene: TRBJ2-2
V gene: TRBV19
D gene: -
CDR3 DNA: TGTGCCAGTAGTATTCCAGGGTTGGCCGGGGAGCTGTTTTTT
CDR3 protein: CASSIPGLAGELFF

clone size: -
J gene: TRBJ2-5
V gene: TRBV5-1
D gene: -
CDR3 DNA: TGCGCCAGCAGCTTGACCCAGGCAGGCCAAGAGACCCAGTACTTC
CDR3 protein: CASSLTQAGQETQYF

clone size: -
J gene: TRBJ2-7
V gene: TRBV27
D gene: TRBD2
CDR3 DNA: TGTGCCAGCAGTTTAAGCGGGGGCCAGCAGTACTTC
CDR3 protein: CASSLSGGQQYF

clone size: -
J gene: TRBJ1-2
V gene: TRBV4-3
D gene: -
CDR3 DNA: TGCGCCAGCAGCCAAGAAACCCGAAACTATGGCTACACCTTC
CDR3 protein: CASSQETRNYGYTF

clone size: -
J gene: TRBJ2-4
V gene: TRBV21-1
D gene: -
CDR3 DNA: TGTGCCAGCAGCATCCAAAAAGGCGTGCCCCCAGCCCAAAACATTCAGTACTTC
CDR3 protein: CASSIQKGVPPAQNIQYF

clone size: few
J gene: TRBJ1-1
V gene: TRBV9
D gene: -
CDR3 DNA: TGTGCCAGCAGCTCCTCATACCGGGACACTGAAGCTTTCTTT
CDR3 protein: CASSSSYRDTEAFF

clone size: many
J gene: TRBJ2-1
V gene: TRBV7-9
D gene: -
CDR3 DNA: TGTGCCAGCAGCTTAGAAGGGGCGGCCTACAATGAGCAGTTCTTC
CDR3 protein: CASSLEGAAYNEQFF

clone size: -
J gene: TRBJ2-5
V gene: TRBV19
D gene: TRBD2
CDR3 DNA: TGTGCCAGTAGTCAATCAGCGGGGGGGCTCGAGACCCAGTACTTC
CDR3 protein: CASSQSAGGLETQYF

clone size: many
J gene: TRBJ2-1
V gene: TRBV11-2
D gene: -
CDR3 DNA: TGTGCCAGCAGCTTAGACCCCGGGCCCAATGAGCAGTTCTTC
CDR3 protein: CASSLDPGPNEQFF

clone size: -
J gene: TRBJ2-7
V gene: TRBV6-1
D gene: -
CDR3 DNA: TGTGCCAGCACTCACGCAAAAGTGGCGTACGAGCAGTACTTC
CDR3 protein: CASTHAKVAYEQYF

clone size: -
J gene: TRBJ2-5
V gene: TRBV11-2
D gene: TRBD2
CDR3 DNA: TGTGCCAGCAGGCTTCTGGGGGAGGGCAGATGGGAGACCCAGTACTTC
CDR3 protein: CASRLLGEGRWETQYF

clone size: once
J gene: TRBJ1-2
V gene: TRBV10-3
D gene: -
CDR3 DNA: TGTACCATCAGTCTGGGGGGGATGAGCTATGGCTACACCTTC
CDR3 protein: CTISLGGMSYGYTF

clone size: few
J gene: TRBJ1-2
V gene: TRBV7-9
D gene: -
CDR3 DNA: TGTGCCAGCAGCTTAGCGAACGGGGTGGACTACACCTTC
CDR3 protein: CASSLANGVDYTF

clone size: -
J gene: TRBJ1-3
V gene: TRBV5-1
D gene: TRBD1
CDR3 DNA: TGCGCCAGCAGCTTGGGGCCGACAGGGGGCCGTGGAAACACCATATATTTT
CDR3 protein: CASSLGPTGGRGNTIYF

clone size: -
J gene: TRBJ1-3
V gene: TRBV12-3/TRBV12-4
D gene: -
CDR3 DNA: TGTGCCAGCAGTTTAGGGTTCCCCTCTGGAAACACCATATATTTT
CDR3 protein: CASSLGFPSGNTIYF

clone size: few
J gene: TRBJ2-2
V gene: TRBV4-2
D gene: -
CDR3 DNA: TGTGCCAGCAGCCAGGAGGGTCGAACCGGGGAGCTGTTTTTT
CDR3 protein: CASSQEGRTGELFF

clone size: few
J gene: TRBJ1-3
V gene: TRBV25-1
D gene: -
CDR3 DNA: TGTGCCAGCACCGAGGACACAGGCTTAACTGGAAACACCATATATTTT
CDR3 protein: CASTEDTGLTGNTIYF

clone size: few
J gene: TRBJ2-1
V gene: TRBV12-3/TRBV12-4
D gene: -
CDR3 DNA: TGTGCCAGCAGTCCCCCTAGCTACAATGAGCAGTTCTTC
CDR3 protein: CASSPPSYNEQFF

clone size: -
J gene: TRBJ2-3
V gene: TRBV7-6
D gene: TRBD2
CDR3 DNA: TGTGCCAGCAGCTTAGGTGGCCCCTTAGCGGGGAGCACAGATACGCAGTATTTT
CDR3 protein: CASSLGGPLAGSTDTQYF

clone size: few
J gene: TRBJ2-3
V gene: TRBV5-1
D gene: TRBD2
CDR3 DNA: TGCGCCAGCAAAACTAGCGGGGGGACCACAGATACGCAGTATTTT
CDR3 protein: CASKTSGGTTDTQYF

clone size: once
J gene: TRBJ1-6
V gene: TRBV20-1
D gene: -
CDR3 DNA: TGCAGTGCTAGATTGGCCCTAGGGGGGCCTGGGGCACCCCTCCACTTT
CDR3 protein: CSARLALGGPGAPLHF

clone size: few
J gene: TRBJ2-3
V gene: TRBV4-2
D gene: TRBD2
CDR3 DNA: TGTGCCAGCAGCCAGTGGCGGGGGGGCCTCGATACGCAGTATTTT
CDR3 protein: CASSQWRGGLDTQYF

clone size: few
J gene: TRBJ1-4
V gene: TRBV4-1
D gene: TRBD1
CDR3 DNA: TGCGCCAGCAGCCCGAAGGACAGGGAAGATGAAAAACTGTTTTTT
CDR3 protein: CASSPKDREDEKLFF